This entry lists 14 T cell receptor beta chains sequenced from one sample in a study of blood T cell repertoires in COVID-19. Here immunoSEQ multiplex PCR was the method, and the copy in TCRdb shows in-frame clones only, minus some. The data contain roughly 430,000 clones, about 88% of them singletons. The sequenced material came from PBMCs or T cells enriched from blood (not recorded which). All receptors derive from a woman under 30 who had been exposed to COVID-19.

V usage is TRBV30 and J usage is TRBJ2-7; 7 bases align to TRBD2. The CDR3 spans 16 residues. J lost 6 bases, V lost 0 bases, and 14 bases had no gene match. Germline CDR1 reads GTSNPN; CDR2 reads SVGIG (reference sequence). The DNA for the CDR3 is TGTGCCTGGAGTGTACACTCTTCGGGACTACCTGGCGAGCAGTACTTC. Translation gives CAWSVHSSGLPGEQYF.

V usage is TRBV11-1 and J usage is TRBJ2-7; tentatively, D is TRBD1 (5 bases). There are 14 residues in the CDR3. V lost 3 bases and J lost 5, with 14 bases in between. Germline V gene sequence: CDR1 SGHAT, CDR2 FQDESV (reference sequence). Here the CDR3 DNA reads TGTGCCAGCAGCTTGGGCCAGGGTAGGGACGAGCAGTACTTC. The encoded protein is CASSLGQGRDEQYF.

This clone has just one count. The CDR3 sequence is CATSREQGTNEKLFF. Written as DNA, the CDR3 is TGTGCCACCAGCAGAGAACAGGGAACTAATGAAAAACTGTTTTTT. The V gene is TRBV15, the J gene TRBJ1-4, with D perhaps matching TRBD1 (6 bases). V was clipped by 0 bases and J by 1 base, with 6 bases between them. Per germline, CDR1 LNHNV and CDR2 YYDKDF (reference sequence). The CDR3 consists of 15 residues.

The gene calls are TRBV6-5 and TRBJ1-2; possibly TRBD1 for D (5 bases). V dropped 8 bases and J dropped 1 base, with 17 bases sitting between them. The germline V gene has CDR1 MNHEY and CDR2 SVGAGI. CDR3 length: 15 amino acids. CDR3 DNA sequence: TGTGCCAGCCAAAGACAAGACAGTCTTAACTATGGCTACACCTTC. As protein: CASQRQDSLNYGYTF.

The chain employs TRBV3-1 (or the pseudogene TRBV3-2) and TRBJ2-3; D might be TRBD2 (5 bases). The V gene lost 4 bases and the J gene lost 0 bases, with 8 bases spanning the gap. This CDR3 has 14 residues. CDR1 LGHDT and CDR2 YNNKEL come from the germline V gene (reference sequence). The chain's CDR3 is CASSPRTSTDTQYF. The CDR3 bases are TGTGCCAGCAGCCCCCGGACTAGCACAGATACGCAGTATTTT.

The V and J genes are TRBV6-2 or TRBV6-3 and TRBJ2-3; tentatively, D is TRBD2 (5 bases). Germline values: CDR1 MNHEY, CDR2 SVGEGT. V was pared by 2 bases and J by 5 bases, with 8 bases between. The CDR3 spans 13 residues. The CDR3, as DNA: TGTGCCAGCAGTTACGGGAGCTTAGATACGCAGTATTTT. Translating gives CASSYGSLDTQYF.

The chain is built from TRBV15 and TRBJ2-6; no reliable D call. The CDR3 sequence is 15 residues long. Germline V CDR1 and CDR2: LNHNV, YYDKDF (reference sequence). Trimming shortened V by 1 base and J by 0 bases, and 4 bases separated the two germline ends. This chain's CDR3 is CATSRASSGANVLTF. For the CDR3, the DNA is TGTGCCACCAGCAGAGCCAGCTCTGGGGCCAACGTCCTGACTTTC.

CDR3 protein: CASSYHGTSGTDTQYF. CDR3 DNA sequence: TGTGCCAGCAGTTACCACGGGACTAGCGGCACAGATACGCAGTATTTT. The chain has TRBV6-5 and TRBJ2-3, with 10 nucleotides matching TRBD2. There are 16 residues in the CDR3. V shed 2 bases and J 1 base; nucleotides not matched to a gene: 3. Germline CDR1 and CDR2: MNHEY and SVGAGI.

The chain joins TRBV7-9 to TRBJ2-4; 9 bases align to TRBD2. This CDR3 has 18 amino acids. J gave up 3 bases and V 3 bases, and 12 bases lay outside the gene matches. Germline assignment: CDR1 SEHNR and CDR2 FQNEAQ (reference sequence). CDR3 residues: CASSLFYGTSMVKNIQYF. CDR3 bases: TGTGCCAGCAGCTTGTTTTACGGGACTAGCATGGTCAAAAACATTCAGTACTTC.

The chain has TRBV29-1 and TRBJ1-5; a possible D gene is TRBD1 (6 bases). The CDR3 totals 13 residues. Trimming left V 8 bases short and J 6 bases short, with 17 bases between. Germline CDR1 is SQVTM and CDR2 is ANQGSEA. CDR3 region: CSSAGGPGQPQHF. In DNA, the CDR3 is TGCAGCTCCGCGGGGGGGCCGGGTCAGCCCCAGCATTTT.

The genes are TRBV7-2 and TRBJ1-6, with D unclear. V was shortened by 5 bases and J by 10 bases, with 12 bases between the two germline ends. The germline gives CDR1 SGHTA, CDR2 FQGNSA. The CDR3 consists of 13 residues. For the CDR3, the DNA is TGTGCCAGCAGCAATCCCCAGTTCTCACCCCTCCACTTT. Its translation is CASSNPQFSPLHF.

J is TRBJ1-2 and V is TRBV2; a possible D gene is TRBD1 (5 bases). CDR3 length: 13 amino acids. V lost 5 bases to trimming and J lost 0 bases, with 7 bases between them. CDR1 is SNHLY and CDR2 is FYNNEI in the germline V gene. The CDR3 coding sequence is TGTGCCAGCAGTCGGGGGGCTAACTATGGCTACACCTTC. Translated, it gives CASSRGANYGYTF.

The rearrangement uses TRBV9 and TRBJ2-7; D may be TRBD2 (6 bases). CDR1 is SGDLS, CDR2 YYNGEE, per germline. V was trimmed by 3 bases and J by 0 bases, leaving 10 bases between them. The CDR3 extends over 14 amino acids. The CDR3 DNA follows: TGTGCCAGCAGCGCACGGGACTTCTCCTACGAGCAGTACTTC. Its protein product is CASSARDFSYEQYF.

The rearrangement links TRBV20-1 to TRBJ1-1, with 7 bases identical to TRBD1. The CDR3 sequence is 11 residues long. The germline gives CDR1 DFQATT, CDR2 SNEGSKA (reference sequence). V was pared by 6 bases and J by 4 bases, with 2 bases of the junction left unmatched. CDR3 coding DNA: TGCAGTGCCGCAGGGGGCACTGAAGCTTTCTTT. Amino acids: CSAAGGTEAFF.